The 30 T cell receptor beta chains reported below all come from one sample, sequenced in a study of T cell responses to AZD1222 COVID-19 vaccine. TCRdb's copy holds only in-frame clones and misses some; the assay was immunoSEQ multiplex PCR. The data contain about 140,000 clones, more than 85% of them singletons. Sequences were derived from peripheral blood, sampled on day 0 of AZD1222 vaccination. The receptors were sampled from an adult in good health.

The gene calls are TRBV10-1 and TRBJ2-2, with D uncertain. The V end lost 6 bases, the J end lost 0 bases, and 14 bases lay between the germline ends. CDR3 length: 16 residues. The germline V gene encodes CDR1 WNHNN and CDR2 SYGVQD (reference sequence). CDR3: CASRHQDDPNTGELFF. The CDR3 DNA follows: TGCGCCAGCAGACACCAGGACGATCCGAACACCGGGGAGCTGTTTTTT.

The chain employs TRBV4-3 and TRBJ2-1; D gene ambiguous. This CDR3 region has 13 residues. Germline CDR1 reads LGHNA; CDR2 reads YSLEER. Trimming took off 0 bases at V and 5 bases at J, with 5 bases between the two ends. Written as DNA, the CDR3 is TGCGCCAGCAGCCAAGAAACTGACAATGAGCAGTTCTTC. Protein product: CASSQETDNEQFF.

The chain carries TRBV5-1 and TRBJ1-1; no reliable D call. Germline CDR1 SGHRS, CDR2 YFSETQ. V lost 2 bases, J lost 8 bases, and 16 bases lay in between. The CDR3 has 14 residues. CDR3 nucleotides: TGCGCCAGCAGCTTCCTAACAGCCTCGGAAGAAGCTTTCTTT. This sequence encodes CASSFLTASEEAFF.

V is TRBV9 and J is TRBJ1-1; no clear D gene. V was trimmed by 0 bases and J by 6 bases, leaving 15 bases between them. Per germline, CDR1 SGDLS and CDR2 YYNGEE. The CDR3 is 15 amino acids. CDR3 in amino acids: CASSVVAGLRAEAFF. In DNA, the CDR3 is TGTGCCAGCAGCGTAGTAGCGGGTTTAAGGGCTGAAGCTTTCTTT.

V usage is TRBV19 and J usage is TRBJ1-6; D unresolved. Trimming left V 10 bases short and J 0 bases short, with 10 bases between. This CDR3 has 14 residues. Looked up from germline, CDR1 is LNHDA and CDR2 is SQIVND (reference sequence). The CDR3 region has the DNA TGTGCCACCCGAGGGAGCTCCTATAATTCACCCCTCCACTTT. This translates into CATRGSSYNSPLHF.

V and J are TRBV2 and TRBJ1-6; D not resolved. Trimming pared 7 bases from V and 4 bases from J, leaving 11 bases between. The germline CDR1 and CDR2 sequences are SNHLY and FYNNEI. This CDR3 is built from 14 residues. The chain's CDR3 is CASKMDGYNSPLHF. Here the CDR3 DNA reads TGTGCCAGCAAAATGGACGGTTATAATTCACCCCTCCACTTT.

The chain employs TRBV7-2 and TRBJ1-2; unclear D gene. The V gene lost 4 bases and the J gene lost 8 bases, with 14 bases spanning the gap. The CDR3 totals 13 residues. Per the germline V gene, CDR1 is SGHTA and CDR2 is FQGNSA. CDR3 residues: CASSSDRVGGYTF. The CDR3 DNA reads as TGTGCCAGCAGCTCTGACCGCGTGGGCGGCTACACCTTC. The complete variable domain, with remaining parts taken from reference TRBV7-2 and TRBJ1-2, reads GAGVSQSPSNKVTEKGKDVELRCDPISGHTALYWYRQSLGQGLEFLIYFQGNSAPDKSGLPSDRFSAERTGGSVSTLTIQRTQQEDSAVYLCASSSDRVGGYTFGSGTRLTVV.

Here the CDR3 DNA reads TGTGCCAGCAATAGACAGCACAACACTGAAGCTTTCTTT. Residues: CASNRQHNTEAFF. J is TRBJ1-1 and V is TRBV6-5; D might be TRBD1 (5 bases). The CDR3 contains 13 residues. Trimming took 7 bases from V and 2 from J, leaving 11 bases between them. Germline V gene lookup returns CDR1 MNHEY and CDR2 SVGAGI.

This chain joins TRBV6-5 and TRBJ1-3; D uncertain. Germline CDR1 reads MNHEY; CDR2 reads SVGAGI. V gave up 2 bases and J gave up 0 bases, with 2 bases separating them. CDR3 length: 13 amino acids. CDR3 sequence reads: CASSYDSGNTIYF. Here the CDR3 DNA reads TGTGCCAGCAGTTACGACTCTGGAAACACCATATATTTT.

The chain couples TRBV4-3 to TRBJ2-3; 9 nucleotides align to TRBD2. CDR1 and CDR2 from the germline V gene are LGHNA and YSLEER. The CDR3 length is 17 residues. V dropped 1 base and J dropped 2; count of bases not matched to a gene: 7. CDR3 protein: CASSQASSGEITDTQYF. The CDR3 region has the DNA TGCGCCAGCAGCCAAGCCTCTAGCGGGGAAATCACAGATACGCAGTATTTT.

The CDR3 sequence: CASSIGGNSPLHF. DNA of the CDR3: TGTGCCAGTAGTATCGGGGGTAATTCACCCCTCCACTTT. J is TRBJ1-6 and V is TRBV19, with a tentative D call TRBD1 (5 bases). Trimming left V 3 bases short and J 6 bases short, with 6 bases between. The CDR3 has 13 amino acids. Germline V gives CDR1 LNHDA, CDR2 SQIVND (reference sequence).

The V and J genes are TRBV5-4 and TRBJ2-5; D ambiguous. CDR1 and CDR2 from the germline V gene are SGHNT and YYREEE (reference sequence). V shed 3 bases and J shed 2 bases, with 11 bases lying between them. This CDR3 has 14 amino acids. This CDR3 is CASSSEAKQETQYF. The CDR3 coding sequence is TGTGCCAGCAGCTCGGAAGCGAAACAAGAGACCCAGTACTTC.

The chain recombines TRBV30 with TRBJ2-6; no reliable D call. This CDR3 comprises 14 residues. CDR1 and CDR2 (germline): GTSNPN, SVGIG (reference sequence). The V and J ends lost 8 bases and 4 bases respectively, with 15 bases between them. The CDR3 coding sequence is TGTGCCGCGGATCGGCAGGCCGGGGCCAACGTCCTGACTTTC. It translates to CAADRQAGANVLTF.

DNA for the CDR3: TGCGCCAGCAGCCAAGGCCAGGGCGGATACGGCTACACCTTC. Translation: CASSQGQGGYGYTF. The chain joins TRBV4-3 to TRBJ1-2, with D possibly TRBD1 on 5 matching bases. The CDR3 covers 14 residues. Germline V gene lookup returns CDR1 LGHNA and CDR2 YSLEER. Trimming pared 1 base from V and 8 bases from J, leaving 14 bases between.

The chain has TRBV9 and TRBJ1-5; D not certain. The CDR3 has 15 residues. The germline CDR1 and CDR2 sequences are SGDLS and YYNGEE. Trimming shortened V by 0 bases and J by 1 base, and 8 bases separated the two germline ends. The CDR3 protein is CASSVDSHSNQPQHF. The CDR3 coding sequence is TGTGCCAGCAGCGTAGATTCGCACAGCAATCAGCCCCAGCATTTT.

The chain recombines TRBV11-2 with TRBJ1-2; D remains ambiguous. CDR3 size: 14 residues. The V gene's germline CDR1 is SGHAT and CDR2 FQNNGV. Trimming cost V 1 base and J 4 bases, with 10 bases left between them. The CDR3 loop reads CASSLAAGPYGYTF. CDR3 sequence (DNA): TGTGCCAGCAGCTTAGCCGCAGGCCCCTATGGCTACACCTTC.

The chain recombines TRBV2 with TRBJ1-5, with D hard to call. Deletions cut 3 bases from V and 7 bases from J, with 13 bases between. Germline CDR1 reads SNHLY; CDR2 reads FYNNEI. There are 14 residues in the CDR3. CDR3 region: CASSEVERMQPQHF. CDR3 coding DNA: TGTGCCAGCAGTGAGGTGGAACGAATGCAGCCCCAGCATTTT.

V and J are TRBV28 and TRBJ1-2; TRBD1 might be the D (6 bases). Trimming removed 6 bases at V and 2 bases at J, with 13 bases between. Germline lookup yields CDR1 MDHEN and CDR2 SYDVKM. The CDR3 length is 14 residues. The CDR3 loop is CASSLTGSNYGYTF. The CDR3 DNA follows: TGTGCCAGCAGCCTGACAGGTTCGAACTATGGCTACACCTTC.

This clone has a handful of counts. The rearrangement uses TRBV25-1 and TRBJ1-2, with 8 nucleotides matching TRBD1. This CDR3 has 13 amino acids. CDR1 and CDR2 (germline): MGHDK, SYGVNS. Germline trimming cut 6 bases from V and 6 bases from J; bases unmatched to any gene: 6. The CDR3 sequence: CASRPLDRDGYTF. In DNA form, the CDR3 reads TGTGCCAGCAGGCCTCTGGACAGGGATGGCTACACCTTC.

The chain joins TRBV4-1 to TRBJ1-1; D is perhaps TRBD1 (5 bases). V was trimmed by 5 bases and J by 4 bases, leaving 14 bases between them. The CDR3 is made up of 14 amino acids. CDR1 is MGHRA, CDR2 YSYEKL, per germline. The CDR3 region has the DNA TGCGCCAGCAGCAGGGGCGGGGCGGGCACTGAAGCTTTCTTT. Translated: CASSRGGAGTEAFF.

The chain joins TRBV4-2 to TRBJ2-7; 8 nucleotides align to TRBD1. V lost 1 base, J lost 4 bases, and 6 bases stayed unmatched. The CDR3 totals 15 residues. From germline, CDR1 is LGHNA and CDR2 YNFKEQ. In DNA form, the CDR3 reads TGTGCCAGCAGCCAAGTGCAGGGGGCCTATTACGAGCAGTACTTC. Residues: CASSQVQGAYYEQYF.

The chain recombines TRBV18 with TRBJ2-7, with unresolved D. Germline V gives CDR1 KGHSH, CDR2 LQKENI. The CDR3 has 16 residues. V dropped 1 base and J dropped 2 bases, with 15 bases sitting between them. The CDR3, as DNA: TGTGCCAGCTCACCACTACCCCAGCTCCCTCCCTACGAGCAGTACTTC. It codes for CASSPLPQLPPYEQYF.

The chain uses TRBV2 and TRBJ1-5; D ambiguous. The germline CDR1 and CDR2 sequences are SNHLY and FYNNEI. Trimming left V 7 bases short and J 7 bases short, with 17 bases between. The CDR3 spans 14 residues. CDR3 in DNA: TGTGCCAGCACGCCATTGTGGGTAGGGCAGCCCCAGCATTTT. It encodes CASTPLWVGQPQHF.

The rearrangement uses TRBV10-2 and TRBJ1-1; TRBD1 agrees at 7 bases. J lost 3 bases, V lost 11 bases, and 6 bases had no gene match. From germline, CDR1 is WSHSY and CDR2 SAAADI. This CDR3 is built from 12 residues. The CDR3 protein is CADKRGHTEAFF. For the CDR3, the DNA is TGCGCCGACAAAAGGGGGCACACTGAAGCTTTCTTT.

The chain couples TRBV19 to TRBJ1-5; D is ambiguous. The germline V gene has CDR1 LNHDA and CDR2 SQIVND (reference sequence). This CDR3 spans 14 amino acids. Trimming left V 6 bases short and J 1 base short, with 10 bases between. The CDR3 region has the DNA TGTGCCAGTAGCACCCGGGGAAGCAATCAGCCCCAGCATTTT. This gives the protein CASSTRGSNQPQHF.

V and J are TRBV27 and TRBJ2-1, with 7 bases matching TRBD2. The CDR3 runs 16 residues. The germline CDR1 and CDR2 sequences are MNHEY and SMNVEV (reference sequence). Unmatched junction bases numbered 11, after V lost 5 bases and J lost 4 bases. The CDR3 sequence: CASSPLRGGSYNEQFF. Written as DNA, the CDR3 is TGTGCCAGCAGTCCTCTAAGAGGCGGGAGTTACAATGAGCAGTTCTTC.

The DNA for the CDR3 is TGCGCCAGCAGCCCTGGGCCGGGACAGGGGGATTCACCCCTCCACTTT. It is translated as CASSPGPGQGDSPLHF. The chain carries TRBV5-1 and TRBJ1-6, with 11 bases identical to TRBD1. J lost 8 bases, V lost 4 bases, and 8 bases had no gene match. CDR3 length: 16 residues. CDR1 SGHRS and CDR2 YFSETQ come from the germline V gene.

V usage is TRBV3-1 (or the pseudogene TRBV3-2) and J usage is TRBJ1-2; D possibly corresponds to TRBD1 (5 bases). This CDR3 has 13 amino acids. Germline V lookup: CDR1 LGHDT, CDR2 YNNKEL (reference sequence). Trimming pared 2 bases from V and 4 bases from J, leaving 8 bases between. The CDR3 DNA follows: TGTGCCAGCAGCCAAAGGGGCCTCTATGGCTACACCTTC. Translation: CASSQRGLYGYTF.

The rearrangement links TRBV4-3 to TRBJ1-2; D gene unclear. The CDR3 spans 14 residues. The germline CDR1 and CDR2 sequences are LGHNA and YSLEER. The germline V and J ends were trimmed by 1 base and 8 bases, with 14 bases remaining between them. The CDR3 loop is CASSQAGRVSGYTF. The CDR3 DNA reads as TGCGCCAGCAGCCAAGCTGGGCGCGTGAGCGGCTACACCTTC.

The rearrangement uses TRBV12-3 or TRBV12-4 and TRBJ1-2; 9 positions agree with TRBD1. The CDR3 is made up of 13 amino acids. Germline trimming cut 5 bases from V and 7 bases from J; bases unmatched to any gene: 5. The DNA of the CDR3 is TGTGCCAGCAGTCCCGGGACAGGGAGTGGCTACACCTTC. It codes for CASSPGTGSGYTF.